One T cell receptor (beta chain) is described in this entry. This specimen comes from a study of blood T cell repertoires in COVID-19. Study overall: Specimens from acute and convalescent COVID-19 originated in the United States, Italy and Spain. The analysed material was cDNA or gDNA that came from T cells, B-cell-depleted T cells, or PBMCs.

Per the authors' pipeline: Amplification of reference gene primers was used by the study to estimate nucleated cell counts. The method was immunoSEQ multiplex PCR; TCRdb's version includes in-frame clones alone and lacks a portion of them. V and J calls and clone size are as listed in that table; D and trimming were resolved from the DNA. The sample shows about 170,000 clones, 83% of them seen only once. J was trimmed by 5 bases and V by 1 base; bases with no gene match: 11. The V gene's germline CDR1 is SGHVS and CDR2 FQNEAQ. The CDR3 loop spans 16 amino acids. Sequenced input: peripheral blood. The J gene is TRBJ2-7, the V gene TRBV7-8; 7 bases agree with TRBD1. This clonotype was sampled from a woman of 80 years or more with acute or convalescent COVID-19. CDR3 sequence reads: CASSLVSAGGIHEQYF. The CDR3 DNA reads TGTGCCAGCAGCTTAGTTTCGGCAGGGGGAATCCACGAGCAGTACTTC.